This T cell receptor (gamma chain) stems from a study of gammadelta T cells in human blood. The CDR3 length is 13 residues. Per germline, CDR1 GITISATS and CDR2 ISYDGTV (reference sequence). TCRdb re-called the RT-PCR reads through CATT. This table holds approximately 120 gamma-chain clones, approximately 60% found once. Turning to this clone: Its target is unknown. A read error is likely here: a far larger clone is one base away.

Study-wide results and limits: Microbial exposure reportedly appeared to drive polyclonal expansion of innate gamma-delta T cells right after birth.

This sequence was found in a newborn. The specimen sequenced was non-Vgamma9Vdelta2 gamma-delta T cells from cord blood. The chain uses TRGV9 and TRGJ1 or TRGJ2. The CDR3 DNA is TGTGCCTCGTGGGAGACCTATTATTATAAGAAACTCTTT. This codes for CASWETYYYKKLF.